Sequencing of this T cell receptor beta chain was carried out in a study of blood T cell repertoires in COVID-19. The table lists this clone with a count of one. This CDR3 has 15 residues. V lost 0 bases, J lost 6 bases, and 12 bases lay in between. Germline values: CDR1 SGDLS, CDR2 YYNGEE. Assay: immunoSEQ multiplex PCR; the TCRdb copy retains only in-frame clones and omits some. Counted here are 55,000 to 75,000 clones, 82% occurring once; the ten biggest clones make up about 16%. The chain is built from TRBV9 and TRBJ2-2, with a possible D match to TRBD1 (5 bases). The sequencing sample was made of peripheral blood. The clonotype was recovered from a man older than 75 with active COVID-19. The CDR3 DNA reads TGTGCCAGCAGCGTAGTAGCTGGGGCGCCCGGGGAGCTGTTTTTT. Its protein is CASSVVAGAPGELFF.